These 15 T cell receptor beta chains were all obtained from the same sample, sequenced in a study of blood T cell repertoires in COVID-19. The table came from immunoSEQ multiplex PCR; TCRdb's copy has only in-frame clones and leaves some out. The sample holds about 170,000 clones; about four fifths are singletons and the top ten take 7.7%. The sequencing sample was made of peripheral blood. The origin of the receptors is a man aged 35 to 55 who had recovered from COVID-19.

The CDR3 here is CASSQDRGEAFF. The CDR3 DNA sequence: TGTGCCAGCAGCCAAGATCGCGGTGAAGCTTTCTTT. The rearrangement joins TRBV4-2 to TRBJ1-1; D gene uncertain. V was trimmed by 0 bases and J by 7 bases, leaving 6 bases between them. This CDR3 comprises 12 residues. The germline gives CDR1 LGHNA, CDR2 YNFKEQ.

The chain combines TRBV20-1 with TRBJ1-1; D uncertain. The CDR3 covers 11 residues. V shed 8 bases and J shed 0 bases, with 7 bases lying between them. Germline assignment: CDR1 DFQATT and CDR2 SNEGSKA (reference sequence). The CDR3 reads CSTELNTEAFF. The CDR3 nucleotides read TGCAGTACAGAGCTGAACACTGAAGCTTTCTTT.

The rearrangement joins TRBV11-2 to TRBJ1-6; a possible D gene is TRBD1 (6 bases). V lost 5 bases to trimming and J lost 9 bases, with 17 bases between them. The V gene's germline CDR1 is SGHAT and CDR2 FQNNGV. The CDR3 runs to 15 residues. CDR3 region: CASSQGQFLGSPLHF. The DNA for the CDR3 is TGTGCCAGCAGCCAAGGACAGTTTTTAGGTTCACCCCTCCACTTT.

J is TRBJ1-2 and V is TRBV2, with unresolved D. The CDR3 contains 13 residues. Between the trimmed V and J ends, which lost 3 bases and 5 bases, there was a span of 10 bases. Germline assignment: CDR1 SNHLY and CDR2 FYNNEI. CDR3 in amino acids: CASSEAAPYGYTF. The DNA of the CDR3 is TGTGCCAGCAGTGAGGCGGCTCCATATGGCTACACCTTC.

V is TRBV6-5 and J is TRBJ1-2; a weak D match, TRBD1 (6 bases). Trimming removed 6 bases at V and 5 bases at J, with 13 bases between. The CDR3 consists of 13 residues. Germline values: CDR1 MNHEY, CDR2 SVGAGI. The DNA for the CDR3 is TGTGCCAGCAGCACTACAGGGTGGTATGGCTACACCTTC. It specifies CASSTTGWYGYTF.

V usage is TRBV6-2 or TRBV6-3 and J usage is TRBJ2-3, with D hard to call. The V and J ends lost 0 bases and 6 bases respectively, with 10 bases between them. The CDR3 totals 14 residues. The germline gives CDR1 MNHEY, CDR2 SVGEGT. In DNA form, the CDR3 reads TGTGCCAGCAGTTACTCGAGCCCGCGGGATACGCAGTATTTT. It is translated as CASSYSSPRDTQYF.

The J gene is TRBJ1-6, the V gene TRBV27, with a weak D call TRBD1 (6 bases). The V end lost 6 bases, the J end lost 7 bases, and 10 bases lay between the germline ends. This CDR3 is built from 13 residues. Germline V CDR1 and CDR2: MNHEY, SMNVEV (reference sequence). The CDR3 coding sequence is TGTGCCAGCAGGGGACACAGCAATTCACCCCTCCACTTT. Translation: CASRGHSNSPLHF.

The chain links TRBV10-3 to TRBJ2-4; a weak D match, TRBD2 (5 bases). The ends were cut back, 0 bases at V and 3 bases at J, with 21 bases in the middle. Germline CDR1 and CDR2: ENHRY and SYGVKD. This CDR3 has 19 residues. Here the CDR3 reads CAISESIIEGKIDKNIQYF. Written as DNA, the CDR3 is TGTGCCATCAGTGAGTCCATCATCGAGGGTAAAATTGACAAAAACATTCAGTACTTC.

The chain recombines TRBV28 with TRBJ2-5; 10 positions agree with TRBD1. V shed 4 bases and J 5 bases; nucleotides not matched to a gene: 10. CDR1 and CDR2 (germline): MDHEN, SYDVKM. The CDR3 spans 16 residues. The chain's CDR3 is CASSYRGTGVQETQYF. CDR3 DNA sequence: TGTGCCAGCAGTTATCGAGGGACAGGGGTTCAGGAGACCCAGTACTTC.

The rearrangement links TRBV19 to TRBJ1-4, with 9 bases fitting TRBD1. The germline V gene has CDR1 LNHDA and CDR2 SQIVND (reference sequence). The J segment lost 1 base and the V segment lost 5 bases, leaving 2 bases of the junction unmatched. The length of the CDR3 is 15 residues. CDR3 DNA sequence: TGTGCCAGTAGTGGACAGGGGAGAACTAATGAAAAACTGTTTTTT. Amino acids: CASSGQGRTNEKLFF.

This clone showed up just once. The chain uses TRBV27 and TRBJ2-3, with 7 bases that match TRBD2. CDR3 length: 14 amino acids. The ends lost 7 bases at V and 0 bases at J; junction bases unmatched: 4. The V gene's germline CDR1 is MNHEY and CDR2 SMNVEV (reference sequence). The CDR3 is CASTRGGSTDTQYF. CDR3 DNA: TGTGCCAGCACTCGCGGGGGAAGCACAGATACGCAGTATTTT.

CDR3 bases: TGTGCCAGCTCACCAGGCCTTTTGGGACTAGCGGATGAGCAGTTCTTC. The encoded protein is CASSPGLLGLADEQFF. The rearrangement uses TRBV18 and TRBJ2-1, with TRBD2 matching over 11 bases. The CDR3 consists of 16 residues. The germline V gene encodes CDR1 KGHSH and CDR2 LQKENI. The J segment lost 8 bases and the V segment lost 2 bases, leaving 8 bases of the junction unmatched.

The chain joins TRBV20-1 to TRBJ2-1, with D maybe TRBD1 (6 bases). There are 13 residues in the CDR3. Trimming left V 3 bases short and J 6 bases short, with 12 bases between. Germline values: CDR1 DFQATT, CDR2 SNEGSKA (reference sequence). This CDR3 is CSASTGMINEQFF. The DNA of the CDR3 is TGCAGTGCTAGTACAGGGATGATCAATGAGCAGTTCTTC.

This rearrangement joins TRBV28 to TRBJ2-2; TRBD2 matches at 8 bases. The CDR3 has 15 amino acids. V dropped 5 bases and J dropped 1; count of bases not matched to a gene: 3. Per the germline V gene, CDR1 is MDHEN and CDR2 is SYDVKM. The CDR3 DNA reads as TGTGCCAGCAGTGAGGCGGGAGGGAACACCGGGGAGCTGTTTTTT. Amino acid sequence: CASSEAGGNTGELFF.

In this sample, this clone turned up once. The rearrangement links TRBV7-8 to TRBJ1-6, with no clear D. From germline, CDR1 is SGHVS and CDR2 FQNEAQ. Trimming removed 5 bases from V and 1 base from J, with 9 bases in between. There are 15 residues in the CDR3. DNA for the CDR3: TGTGCCAGCAGCCCCCTAGAGTCCTATAATTCACCCCTCCACTTT. The encoded protein is CASSPLESYNSPLHF.